These T cell receptor beta chains were read from a single sample in a study of blood T cell repertoires in COVID-19. Clones were sequenced by immunoSEQ multiplex PCR, and TCRdb holds only the in-frame ones, with some missing. The table includes around 300,000 clones, about nine tenths detected once. Input material: peripheral blood. The receptor source for this set is a woman aged 45-65 years with COVID-19, enrolled during active disease. CDR3s include the opening cysteine and the closing phenylalanine or tryptophan. D genes are given only for firm matches. The size field is filled for only some rows; it gives once, few, many or a size class.

j_gene,v_gene,abundance,d_gene,CDR3aa,CDR3nt
TRBJ1-1,TRBV19,NA,NA,CASSMQGTTEAFF,TGTGCCAGTAGTATGCAGGGGACCACTGAAGCTTTCTTT
TRBJ1-2,TRBV28,NA,NA,CASSLLDSTFGYGYTF,TGTGCCAGCAGTTTATTGGACAGTACTTTTGGCTATGGCTACACCTTC
TRBJ2-5,TRBV7-2,few,NA,CASSLGDSKETQYF,TGTGCCAGCAGCTTAGGGGACTCAAAAGAGACCCAGTACTTC
TRBJ1-1,TRBV5-1,NA,NA,CASSATLTGYKNTEAFF,TGCGCCAGCAGCGCAACGCTAACAGGTTACAAGAACACTGAAGCTTTCTTT
TRBJ2-1,TRBV19,NA,TRBD2,CASSIGLAGAYEQFF,TGTGCCAGTAGTATCGGACTAGCGGGAGCATATGAGCAGTTCTTC
TRBJ2-5,TRBV4-1,NA,NA,CASSQYRDQETQYF,TGCGCCAGCAGCCAGTACAGGGACCAAGAGACCCAGTACTTC
TRBJ1-3,TRBV14,NA,NA,CASSQLGGPSGNTIYF,TGTGCCAGCAGCCAACTTGGAGGTCCCTCTGGAAACACCATATATTTT
TRBJ2-7,TRBV3-1/TRBV3-2,many,TRBD2,CASSQDRRELLYEQYF,TGTGCCAGCAGCCAAGATCGGCGGGAGTTACTCTACGAGCAGTACTTC
TRBJ1-5,TRBV7-2,NA,NA,CASRSGPSSYSNQPQHF,TGTGCCAGCAGATCAGGGCCTTCCTCATATAGCAATCAGCCCCAGCATTTT
TRBJ1-2,TRBV9,NA,NA,CASSASLGAIYGYTF,TGTGCCAGCAGCGCCTCGCTGGGAGCGATCTATGGCTACACCTTC
TRBJ2-1,TRBV7-6,NA,TRBD2,CASSLSTSGSYEQFF,TGTGCCAGCAGCTTATCGACTAGCGGGAGCTATGAGCAGTTCTTC
TRBJ2-1,TRBV5-3,NA,NA,CARSPTYNEQFF,TGTGCCAGAAGCCCTACGTACAATGAGCAGTTCTTC
TRBJ1-5,TRBV6-6,NA,TRBD1,CASSPQGRQGSSGRYSNQPQHF,TGTGCCAGCAGTCCACAGGGCAGACAGGGTTCGTCGGGTCGGTATAGCAATCAGCCCCAGCATTTT
TRBJ2-3,TRBV11-2,NA,NA,CASSLGTSSSTDTQYF,TGTGCCAGCAGCTTAGGTACTAGCAGTAGCACAGATACGCAGTATTTT
TRBJ1-1,TRBV19,NA,NA,CASSIERTEAFF,TGTGCCAGTAGTATCGAGAGGACTGAAGCTTTCTTT
TRBJ1-3,TRBV6-4,NA,NA,CASSDSGRVAGNTIYF,TGTGCCAGCAGTGACTCAGGCAGGGTGGCTGGAAACACCATATATTTT
TRBJ1-6,TRBV3-1/TRBV3-2,NA,NA,CASSQDTPRPLHF,TGTGCCAGCAGCCAAGACACCCCGCGGCCCCTCCACTTT
TRBJ1-1,TRBV3-1/TRBV3-2,NA,TRBD1,CASSQKQGTTEAFF,TGTGCCAGCAGCCAGAAACAGGGGACCACTGAAGCTTTCTTT
TRBJ2-7,TRBV25-1,NA,TRBD1,CATKPVPGQGYYEQYF,TGTGCCACAAAGCCTGTACCGGGACAGGGATACTACGAGCAGTACTTC
TRBJ1-2,TRBV5-4,NA,TRBD1,CASSPRQGTLYGYTF,TGTGCCAGCAGCCCGCGACAGGGTACCCTTTATGGCTACACCTTC
TRBJ1-6,TRBV30,once,NA,CAWSSAGSNSPLHF,TGTGCCTGGAGCTCAGCGGGGAGTAATTCACCCCTCCACTTT
TRBJ2-2,TRBV11-3,once,NA,CASSPYNYVGNGGTGELFF,TGTGCCAGCAGCCCCTACAATTATGTGGGGAACGGAGGAACCGGGGAGCTGTTTTTT
TRBJ2-7,TRBV19,NA,TRBD1,CASSIGTVEQYF,TGTGCCAGTAGTATCGGGACAGTCGAGCAGTACTTC
TRBJ1-3,TRBV6-5,NA,NA,CASSSRGTSGNTIYF,TGTGCCAGCAGTTCGAGAGGAACCTCTGGAAACACCATATATTTT
TRBJ2-1,TRBV11-2,NA,TRBD2,CASSLVGLAGLNEQFF,TGTGCCAGCAGCTTAGTCGGACTAGCGGGACTTAATGAGCAGTTCTTC
TRBJ1-4,TRBV5-4,NA,TRBD1,CASSLYVGQGDEKLFF,TGTGCCAGCAGCTTGTACGTTGGACAGGGGGATGAAAAACTGTTTTTT
TRBJ1-3,TRBV30,once,NA,CAWSANRVFVGLSGNTIYF,TGTGCCTGGAGTGCGAACAGGGTTTTTGTCGGACTCTCTGGAAACACCATATATTTT
TRBJ2-1,TRBV27,NA,TRBD2,CASSSPSSGRNHEQFF,TGTGCCAGCAGTTCTCCCTCTAGCGGGAGAAACCATGAGCAGTTCTTC
TRBJ2-1,TRBV30,once,NA,CAWVAGSAYNEQFF,TGTGCCTGGGTGGCGGGATCCGCCTACAATGAGCAGTTCTTC
TRBJ1-1,TRBV19,NA,NA,CASSPSLNTEAFF,TGTGCCAGTAGTCCCAGTCTGAACACTGAAGCTTTCTTT
TRBJ2-3,TRBV5-4,NA,NA,CASSLDGGNTDTQYF,TGTGCCAGCAGCTTGGACGGCGGGAACACAGATACGCAGTATTTT
TRBJ2-3,TRBV19,NA,TRBD1,CASSIGQGVADTQYF,TGTGCCAGTAGTATCGGTCAGGGGGTGGCCGATACGCAGTATTTT
TRBJ1-5,TRBV28,NA,NA,CASSPQNQPQHF,TGTGCCAGCAGTCCTCAGAATCAGCCCCAGCATTTT
TRBJ2-7,TRBV6-6,once,TRBD2,CATRTGTSGYEQYF,TGTGCCACCCGAACCGGGACTAGCGGCTACGAGCAGTACTTC
TRBJ1-2,TRBV5-1,NA,TRBD1,CASSSRGQGEDGYTF,TGCGCCAGCAGCTCCCGGGGACAGGGGGAAGATGGCTACACCTTC
TRBJ2-3,TRBV3-1/TRBV3-2,NA,TRBD2,CASSTRGSGITDTQYF,TGTGCCAGCAGCACCCGGGGTAGCGGGATCACAGATACGCAGTATTTT
TRBJ1-2,TRBV6-5,NA,TRBD1,CASTPGQGVGGYTF,TGTGCCAGCACCCCGGGACAGGGGGTAGGTGGCTACACCTTC
TRBJ2-1,TRBV27,NA,TRBD1,CASTDHRGLYNEQFF,TGTGCCAGCACAGATCACAGGGGGCTCTACAATGAGCAGTTCTTC
TRBJ2-3,TRBV5-6,NA,TRBD1,CASSLRQGTDTQYF,TGTGCCAGCAGCCTGCGACAGGGGACAGATACGCAGTATTTT
TRBJ1-1,TRBV25-1,NA,NA,CASNKGGSHDTEAFF,TGTGCCAGCAACAAGGGGGGGTCACACGACACTGAAGCTTTCTTT
TRBJ2-1,TRBV15,NA,NA,CATSRPASAKTGNEQFF,TGTGCCACCAGCAGGCCTGCTAGCGCCAAAACGGGCAATGAGCAGTTCTTC
TRBJ1-1,TRBV20-1,few,NA,CSVLGVAEAFF,TGCAGTGTCCTGGGAGTGGCTGAAGCTTTCTTT
TRBJ2-7,TRBV6-2/TRBV6-3,NA,NA,CASSYSGLYEQYF,TGTGCCAGCAGTTACTCAGGACTCTACGAGCAGTACTTC
TRBJ1-5,TRBV5-6,NA,TRBD1,CASSFRRTGGIQPQHF,TGTGCCAGCAGCTTCAGAAGGACAGGGGGCATTCAGCCCCAGCATTTT